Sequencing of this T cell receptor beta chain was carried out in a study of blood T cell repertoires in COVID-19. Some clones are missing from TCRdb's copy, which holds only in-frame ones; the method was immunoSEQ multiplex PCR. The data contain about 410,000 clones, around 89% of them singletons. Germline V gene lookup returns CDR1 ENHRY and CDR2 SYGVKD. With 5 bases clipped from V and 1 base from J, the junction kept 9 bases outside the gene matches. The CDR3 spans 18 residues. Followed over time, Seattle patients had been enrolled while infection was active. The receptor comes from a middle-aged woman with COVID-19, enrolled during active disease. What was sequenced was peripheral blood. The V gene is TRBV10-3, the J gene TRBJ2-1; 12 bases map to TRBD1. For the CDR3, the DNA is TGTGCCATCAGTTCCGGGACAGGGGGCGGGGGTTCCTACAATGAGCAGTTCTTC. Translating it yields CAISSGTGGGGSYNEQFF.